The 24 T cell receptor beta chains below come from one sample, sequenced in a study of radiation and T cells in renal cell carcinoma. The treatment: 15 Gy SBRT to primary tumor, nephrectomy 4 weeks later. Assay: immunoSEQ multiplex PCR; the TCRdb copy retains only in-frame clones and omits some. In the table there are 15,000 to 20,000 clones, 55% of which are singletons. The specimen comprised tumor tissue, sampled from a patient whose treatment included radiotherapy and nephrectomy. These receptors were collected from a man between 45 and 60 years old with renal cell carcinoma.

The chain links TRBV18 to TRBJ2-3; D is ambiguous. V lost 6 bases and J 0 bases, leaving 7 bases between the germline ends. The CDR3 has 13 amino acids. The germline V gene encodes CDR1 KGHSH and CDR2 LQKENI. The DNA for the CDR3 is TGTGCCAGCTCCCCAGCTAGCACAGATACGCAGTATTTT. Translation: CASSPASTDTQYF. Full variable domain (missing parts from reference TRBV18 and TRBJ2-3): NAGVMQNPRHLVRRRGQEARLRCSPMKGHSHVYWYRQLPEEGLKFMVYLQKENIIDESGMPKERFSAEFPKEGPSILRIQQVVRGDSAAYFCASSPASTDTQYFGPGTRLTVL.

This clone is medium-sized. The rearrangement uses TRBV5-4 and TRBJ1-2, with D perhaps matching TRBD1 (5 bases). The V end was cut by 4 bases, the J end by 4 bases, with 14 bases between. CDR3 length: 14 residues. The germline CDR1 and CDR2 sequences are SGHNT and YYREEE (reference sequence). Here the CDR3 DNA reads TGTGCCAGCAGCGAACAGGATATTGCCTATGGCTACACCTTC. This translates into CASSEQDIAYGYTF.

V is TRBV10-3 and J is TRBJ1-1; the D gene is possibly TRBD1 (6 bases). V was clipped by 7 bases and J by 3 bases, with 12 bases between them. The CDR3 runs 13 residues. Looked up from germline, CDR1 is ENHRY and CDR2 is SYGVKD. The CDR3 bases are TGTGCCATCAACGGGGGGCGGGACACTGAAGCTTTCTTT. Protein sequence: CAINGGRDTEAFF.

V usage is TRBV7-2 and J usage is TRBJ1-5; 7 bases align to TRBD1. Germline CDR1 reads SGHTA; CDR2 reads FQGNSA. After removal of 6 bases from V and 4 bases from J, the junction contained 9 bases not matched to a gene. The CDR3 totals 15 residues. The CDR3 loop is CASRAGRGPNQPQHF. Written as DNA, the CDR3 is TGTGCCAGCAGGGCGGGGAGGGGGCCTAATCAGCCCCAGCATTTT.

The chain is built from TRBV7-8 and TRBJ2-1; tentatively, D is TRBD2 (5 bases). The CDR3 has 13 residues. Germline loops: CDR1 SGHVS, CDR2 FQNEAQ. Trimming left V 1 base short and J 6 bases short, with 7 bases between. CDR3 DNA sequence: TGTGCCAGCAGCTTAGAGAGGGCCAATGAGCAGTTCTTC. It specifies CASSLERANEQFF.

The table lists this clone with a few counts. The CDR3 coding sequence is TGTGCCAGCAGCTTAGCGCGGGAGACCCAGTACTTC. Encoded protein: CASSLARETQYF. This chain links TRBV7-2 with TRBJ2-5, with unresolved D. V was cut by 0 bases and J by 5 bases, with 4 bases left in between. Germline CDR1 SGHTA, CDR2 FQGNSA. This CDR3 has 12 amino acids. The whole variable domain, remainder taken from reference TRBV7-2 and TRBJ2-5, is GAGVSQSPSNKVTEKGKDVELRCDPISGHTALYWYRQSLGQGLEFLIYFQGNSAPDKSGLPSDRFSAERTGGSVSTLTIQRTQQEDSAVYLCASSLARETQYFGPGTRLLVL.

The chain employs TRBV7-9 and TRBJ2-3, with D maybe TRBD1 (6 bases). The CDR3 totals 13 residues. Trimming shortened V by 4 bases and J by 5 bases, and 10 bases separated the two germline ends. Germline V gives CDR1 SEHNR, CDR2 FQNEAQ (reference sequence). DNA of the CDR3: TGTGCCAGCAGCTGGGCACAGGGAGATACGCAGTATTTT. Amino acids: CASSWAQGDTQYF.

This rearrangement joins TRBV13 to TRBJ2-2, with unresolved D. The germline V and J ends were trimmed by 6 bases and 5 bases, with 10 bases remaining between them. This CDR3 spans 13 amino acids. Germline V gene lookup returns CDR1 PRHDT and CDR2 FYEKMQ (reference sequence). CDR3 nucleotide sequence: TGTGCCAGCAGTACTCAGTATACCGGGGAGCTGTTTTTT. As protein: CASSTQYTGELFF.

This chain links TRBV4-1 with TRBJ2-7; tentatively, D is TRBD1 (6 bases). Trimming removed 0 bases at V and 2 bases at J, with 11 bases between. This CDR3 has 15 residues. Germline CDR1 MGHRA, CDR2 YSYEKL. CDR3 bases: TGCGCCAGCAGCCAAGATGGGGGCAGCCCCTACGAGCAGTACTTC. Its translation is CASSQDGGSPYEQYF.

This rearrangement joins TRBV5-1 to TRBJ2-3; 8 bases fit TRBD1. The CDR3 length is 14 residues. Germline CDR1 reads SGHRS; CDR2 reads YFSETQ. The J segment lost 1 base and the V segment lost 4 bases, leaving 2 bases of the junction unmatched. Here the CDR3 reads CASSLQGGTDTQYF. In nucleotides, the CDR3 is TGCGCCAGCAGCCTACAGGGGGGCACAGATACGCAGTATTTT.

This rearrangement joins TRBV4-3 to TRBJ1-2, with 9 bases aligning to TRBD1. Germline CDR1 and CDR2: LGHNA and YSLEER. This CDR3 spans 14 amino acids. With 2 bases clipped from V and 4 bases from J, the junction kept 2 bases outside the gene matches. CDR3 sequence: CASSQTGGIYGYTF. The CDR3 DNA reads as TGCGCCAGCAGCCAAACAGGGGGCATCTATGGCTACACCTTC.

The CDR3 region has the DNA TGTGCCAGCAGTTACGGCAAAATTCCGACCACAGATACGCAGTATTTT. This codes for CASSYGKIPTTDTQYF. The rearrangement joins TRBV27 to TRBJ2-3; D call uncertain. The germline CDR1 and CDR2 sequences are MNHEY and SMNVEV (reference sequence). The CDR3 covers 16 residues. Trimming removed 4 bases at V and 2 bases at J, with 16 bases between.

The V call is TRBV29-1, the J call TRBJ1-1; tentatively, D is TRBD1 (5 bases). CDR1 is SQVTM and CDR2 is ANQGSEA in the germline V gene. Deletions cut 5 bases from V and 0 bases from J, with 10 bases between. This CDR3 is built from 13 residues. In DNA form, the CDR3 reads TGCAGCGTTCGGGGGGGAGTGAACACTGAAGCTTTCTTT. It is translated as CSVRGGVNTEAFF.

This clone occurred many times. The rearrangement uses TRBV10-3 and TRBJ2-5; D could derive from TRBD1 or TRBD2 (5 bases each). Looked up from germline, CDR1 is ENHRY and CDR2 is SYGVKD. V was clipped by 0 bases and J by 5 bases, with 10 bases between them. This CDR3 has 14 residues. CDR3 sequence reads: CAISESGREETQYF. CDR3 in DNA: TGTGCCATCAGTGAGTCTGGCAGGGAGGAGACCCAGTACTTC.

This clone was counted between two and nine times. At one of its ends the junction is not consistent with the germline gene, which may arise from a read error. The CDR3 spells CASSLASESPTYEQYF. The CDR3 bases are TGTGCCAGCAGCTTAGCATCGGAGAGTCCGACCTATGAGCAGTACTTC. The chain uses TRBV7-2 and TRBJ2-7; D not resolved. The CDR3 runs to 16 residues. CDR1 and CDR2 from the germline V gene are SGHTA and FQGNSA.

This clone ranks as medium-sized. This chain uses TRBV7-8 with TRBJ2-1; D is unresolved. Germline loops: CDR1 SGHVS, CDR2 FQNEAQ. V was shortened by 6 bases and J by 6 bases, with 12 bases between the two germline ends. This CDR3 contains 13 residues. The CDR3 loop is CASSQILGNEQFF. The CDR3 nucleotides read TGTGCCAGCAGTCAAATACTGGGCAATGAGCAGTTCTTC.

This clone was counted between two and nine times. The genes are TRBV29-1 and TRBJ1-2, with a possible D match to TRBD1 (5 bases). This CDR3 is 15 amino acids long. Looked up from germline, CDR1 is SQVTM and CDR2 is ANQGSEA. Trimming pared 0 bases from V and 2 bases from J, leaving 13 bases between. For the CDR3, the DNA is TGCAGCGTTGAAGATCGGGGCAGGGTAAACTATGGCTACACCTTC. Translated, it gives CSVEDRGRVNYGYTF.

The chain has TRBV6-5 and TRBJ1-2; D is ambiguous. V lost 0 bases and J lost 4, with 9 bases in between. This CDR3 contains 14 residues. Germline values: CDR1 MNHEY, CDR2 SVGAGI. The CDR3 sequence: CASSYSRVPYGYTF. CDR3 nucleotides: TGTGCCAGCAGTTACTCAAGGGTCCCCTATGGCTACACCTTC.

By share, this clone ranks as medium-sized. The chain has TRBV7-9 and TRBJ1-4; the match to TRBD1 covers 8 bases. The germline CDR1 and CDR2 sequences are SEHNR and FQNEAQ (reference sequence). V trimming: 5 bases; J trimming: 8 bases; junction bases outside the gene matches: 7. The CDR3 is made up of 14 amino acids. In DNA, the CDR3 is TGTGCCAGCAGCCTAGGACAGGGTAGAGAAAAACTGTTTTTT. Protein: CASSLGQGREKLFF.

V usage is TRBV27 and J usage is TRBJ2-1; TRBD2 matches 13 bases. The trim removed 5 bases at V and 7 bases at J, leaving 11 bases unmatched. The germline gives CDR1 MNHEY, CDR2 SMNVEV (reference sequence). This CDR3 has 17 residues. The CDR3 sequence is CASSPLAGGSYWNEQFF. The CDR3 DNA follows: TGTGCCAGCAGTCCACTAGCGGGAGGGTCCTACTGGAATGAGCAGTTCTTC.

This clone occurred a few times. The gene calls are TRBV18 and TRBJ2-5; D is uncertain. Germline assignment: CDR1 KGHSH and CDR2 LQKENI. This CDR3 contains 12 residues. Trimming took 3 bases from V and 0 from J, leaving 2 bases between them. The CDR3, as DNA: TGTGCCAGCTCACCCTACCAAGAGACCCAGTACTTC. Translation gives CASSPYQETQYF. Supplemented by reference TRBV18 and TRBJ2-5, the full variable domain reads NAGVMQNPRHLVRRRGQEARLRCSPMKGHSHVYWYRQLPEEGLKFMVYLQKENIIDESGMPKERFSAEFPKEGPSILRIQQVVRGDSAAYFCASSPYQETQYFGPGTRLLVL.

The V gene is TRBV7-6, the J gene TRBJ1-1; D might be TRBD1 (6 bases). Germline V CDR1 and CDR2: SGHVS, FNYEAQ. The V gene lost 5 bases and the J gene lost 1 base, with 11 bases spanning the gap. The CDR3 sequence is 14 residues long. This CDR3 reads CASSPTDRNTEAFF. The CDR3 DNA follows: TGTGCCAGCAGCCCAACGGACAGGAACACTGAAGCTTTCTTT.

This chain links TRBV19 with TRBJ2-5; TRBD2 matches 13 bases. The V segment lost 10 bases and the J segment 0 bases; nucleotides outside the gene matches: 5. Germline V gives CDR1 LNHDA, CDR2 SQIVND (reference sequence). This CDR3 is 15 amino acids long. The CDR3: CATATSGGYQETQYF. CDR3 bases: TGTGCCACCGCGACTAGCGGGGGGTACCAAGAGACCCAGTACTTC.

The chain links TRBV7-2 to TRBJ1-2; possible D gene TRBD1, 6 bases. The V end lost 1 base, the J end lost 4 bases, and 16 bases lay between the germline ends. The CDR3 covers 16 residues. Germline assignment: CDR1 SGHTA and CDR2 FQGNSA. The CDR3 bases are TGTGCCAGCAGCTTAGGCGGGGGGGGCGACAGCTATGGCTACACCTTC. Its translation is CASSLGGGGDSYGYTF. Using reference TRBV7-2 and TRBJ1-2 for the parts outside the CDR3, the full variable domain is GAGVSQSPSNKVTEKGKDVELRCDPISGHTALYWYRQSLGQGLEFLIYFQGNSAPDKSGLPSDRFSAERTGGSVSTLTIQRTQQEDSAVYLCASSLGGGGDSYGYTFGSGTRLTVV.